This T cell receptor beta chain was captured by sequencing in a study of breast tumors, draining lymph nodes, adjacent tissues. Trimming removed 2 bases from V and 5 bases from J, with 10 bases in between. Germline V CDR1 and CDR2: LGHNA, YNFKEQ. CDR3 size: 15 residues. TCRdb re-analysed the multiplex PCR reads in MiXCR, keeping a single row per CDR3 protein. The top ten clones hold approximately 3.5% of a sample with about 130,000 distinct CDR3 sequences, about 20% of them seen once. Study-level results: Tumor repertoires ranked between lymph nodes and nontumor tissue in diversity, with V and J gene preferences.

Axillary draining lymph nodes of breast cancer patients supplied the node samples. This clonotype has at least ten counts. Its target is unknown. The sample was axillary lymph node tissue. This chain links TRBV4-2 with TRBJ1-6, with D possibly matching TRBD1 (5 bases). This sequence was found in a female donor with breast cancer. Some clones in this sample may be carry-over from other donors' samples. This CDR3 reads CASSQFRDDNSPLHF. CDR3 sequence (DNA): TGTGCCAGCAGCCAATTCAGGGACGATAATTCACCCCTCCACTTT.